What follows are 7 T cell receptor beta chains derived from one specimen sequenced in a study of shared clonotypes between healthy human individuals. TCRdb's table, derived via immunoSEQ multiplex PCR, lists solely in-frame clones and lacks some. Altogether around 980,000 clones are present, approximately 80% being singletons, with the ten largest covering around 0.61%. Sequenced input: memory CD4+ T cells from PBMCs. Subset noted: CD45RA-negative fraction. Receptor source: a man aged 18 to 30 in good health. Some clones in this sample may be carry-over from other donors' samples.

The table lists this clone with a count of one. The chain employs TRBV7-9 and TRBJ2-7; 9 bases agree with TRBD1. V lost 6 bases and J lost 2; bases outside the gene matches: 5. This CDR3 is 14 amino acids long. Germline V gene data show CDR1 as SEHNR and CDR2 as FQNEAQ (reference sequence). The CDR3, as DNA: TGTGCCAGCAGTTCCGGGACAGGGACCTACGAGCAGTACTTC. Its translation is CASSSGTGTYEQYF.

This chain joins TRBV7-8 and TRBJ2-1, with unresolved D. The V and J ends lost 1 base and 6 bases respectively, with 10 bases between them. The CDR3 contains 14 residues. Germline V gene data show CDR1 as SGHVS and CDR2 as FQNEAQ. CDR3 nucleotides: TGTGCCAGCAGCTTAGTCTTAGGTCCCAATGAGCAGTTCTTC. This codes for CASSLVLGPNEQFF.

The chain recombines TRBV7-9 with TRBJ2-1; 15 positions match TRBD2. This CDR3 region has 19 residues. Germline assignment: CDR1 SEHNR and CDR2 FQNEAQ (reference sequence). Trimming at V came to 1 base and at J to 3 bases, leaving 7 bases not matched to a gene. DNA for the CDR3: TGTGCCAGCAGCTTAGATCTGGGACTAGCGGGAGGAAGCTACAATGAGCAGTTCTTC. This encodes CASSLDLGLAGGSYNEQFF. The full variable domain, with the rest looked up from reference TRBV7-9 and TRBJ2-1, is DTGVSQNPRHKITKRGQNVTFRCDPISEHNRLYWYRQTLGQGPEFLTYFQNEAQLEKSRLLSDRFSAERPKGSFSTLEIQRTEQGDSAMYLCASSLDLGLAGGSYNEQFFGPGTRLTVL.

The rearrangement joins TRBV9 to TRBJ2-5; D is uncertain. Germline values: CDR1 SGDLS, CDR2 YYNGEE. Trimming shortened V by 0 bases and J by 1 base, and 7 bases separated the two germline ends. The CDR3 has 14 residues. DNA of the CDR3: TGTGCCAGCAGCGTAGGGCAGGTCCAAGAGACCCAGTACTTC. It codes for CASSVGQVQETQYF.

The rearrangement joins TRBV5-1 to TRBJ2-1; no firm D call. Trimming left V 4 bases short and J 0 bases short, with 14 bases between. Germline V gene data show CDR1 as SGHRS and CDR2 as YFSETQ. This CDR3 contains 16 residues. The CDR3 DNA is TGCGCCAGCAGCCCTGATGGGCATAGCTCCTACAATGAGCAGTTCTTC. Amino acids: CASSPDGHSSYNEQFF.

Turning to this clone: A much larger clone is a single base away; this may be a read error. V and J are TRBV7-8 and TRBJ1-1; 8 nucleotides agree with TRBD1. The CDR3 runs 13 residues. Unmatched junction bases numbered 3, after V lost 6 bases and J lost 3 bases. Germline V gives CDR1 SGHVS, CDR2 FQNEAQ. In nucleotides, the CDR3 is TGTGCCAGCAGAGAACAGGGGGACACTGAAGCTTTCTTT. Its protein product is CASREQGDTEAFF.

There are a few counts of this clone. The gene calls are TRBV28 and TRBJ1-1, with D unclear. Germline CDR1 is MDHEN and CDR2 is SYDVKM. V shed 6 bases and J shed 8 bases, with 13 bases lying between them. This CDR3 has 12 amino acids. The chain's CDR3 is CASSSPGREAFF. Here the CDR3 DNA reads TGTGCCAGCAGCTCCCCGGGGAGGGAAGCTTTCTTT.